The 27 T cell receptor beta chains in this list originate from one sample, sequenced in a study of CD8 T cells in Susac syndrome. A quantity of about 0.45 to 1 ug RNA underwent reverse transcription using random hexamers. TCRdb analysed the immunoSEQ multiplex PCR reads with MiXCR anew, one entry per CDR3 protein. The table shows around 170,000 distinct CDR3 sequences, with approximately 95% occurring only once. The sample consisted of CD8+ T cells from PBMCs. Receptor source: a human donor with Susac syndrome.

The rearrangement uses TRBV3-1 and TRBJ1-1; D may be TRBD1 (5 bases). This CDR3 is 14 amino acids long. In germline, CDR1 is LGHDT, CDR2 YNNKEL (reference sequence). Trimming pared 0 bases from V and 10 bases from J, leaving 15 bases between. CDR3 amino acids: CASSQDSGTPVAFF. Written as DNA, the CDR3 is TGTGCCAGCAGCCAAGATAGCGGGACCCCAGTAGCTTTCTTT.

This chain joins TRBV27 and TRBJ2-7; D unresolved. CDR1 is MNHEY and CDR2 is SMNVEV in the germline V gene (reference sequence). The V gene lost 0 bases and the J gene lost 3 bases, with 9 bases spanning the gap. The CDR3 has 14 residues. CDR3 nucleotide sequence: TGTGCCAGCAGTTTATCCCGGACCGGCTACGAGCAGTACTTC. This encodes CASSLSRTGYEQYF.

The chain couples TRBV2 to TRBJ2-7, with a weak D call TRBD1 (6 bases). This CDR3 contains 14 residues. The V end was cut by 6 bases, the J end by 2 bases, with 14 bases between. Germline CDR1 and CDR2: SNHLY and FYNNEI. CDR3 bases: TGTGCCAGCAGGGGGCCAGGGGACCCCTACGAGCAGTACTTC. This translates into CASRGPGDPYEQYF.

The chain employs TRBV27 and TRBJ2-7, with 7 positions matching TRBD1. Germline assignment: CDR1 MNHEY and CDR2 SMNVEV (reference sequence). Trimming cost V 6 bases and J 2 bases; bases outside gene matches: 4. There are 13 residues in the CDR3. CDR3 nucleotides: TGTGCCAGCAGACTGACAGGGACCTACGAGCAGTACTTC. Translating it yields CASRLTGTYEQYF.

CDR3 residues: CASSQDWGAGEQFF. The CDR3 DNA reads as TGCGCCAGCAGCCAAGATTGGGGCGCCGGGGAGCAGTTCTTC. The chain carries TRBV4-1 and TRBJ2-1, with D maybe TRBD1 (5 bases). CDR1 and CDR2 from the germline V gene are MGHRA and YSYEKL. The CDR3 covers 14 residues. V was trimmed by 0 bases and J by 10 bases, leaving 13 bases between them.

The chain links TRBV5-1 to TRBJ2-2; D remains ambiguous. The CDR3 extends over 12 amino acids. The V end was cut by 6 bases, the J end by 4 bases, with 7 bases between. Germline assignment: CDR1 SGHRS and CDR2 YFSETQ. For the CDR3, the DNA is TGCGCCAGCAAAGGCGCCACCGGGGAGCTGTTTTTT. Protein product: CASKGATGELFF.

The rearrangement joins TRBV24-1 to TRBJ2-1; TRBD2 agrees at 10 bases. V was pared by 7 bases and J by 1 base, with 3 bases of the junction left unmatched. The germline gives CDR1 KGHDR, CDR2 SFDVKD. This CDR3 has 15 residues. In DNA, the CDR3 is TGTGCCACCAGCGGACTAGCGGTTTCCTACAATGAGCAGTTCTTC. The encoded protein is CATSGLAVSYNEQFF.

The rearrangement uses TRBV12-3 or TRBV12-4 and TRBJ2-2; D is perhaps TRBD2 (6 bases). V lost 4 bases and J 0 bases, leaving 12 bases between the germline ends. The CDR3 contains 16 residues. Written as DNA, the CDR3 is TGTGCCAGCAGTTCGGGACGGGAGTCGAACACCGGGGAGCTGTTTTTT. It specifies CASSSGRESNTGELFF.

J is TRBJ1-6 and V is TRBV3-1, with 7 nucleotides matching TRBD1. The junction had 9 bases not matched to a gene; V was cut back by 6 bases and J by 7 bases. This CDR3 region has 15 residues. Germline V gives CDR1 LGHDT, CDR2 YNNKEL (reference sequence). CDR3 sequence reads: CASRYRDRENSPLHF. The CDR3 nucleotides are TGTGCCAGCAGGTACCGGGACAGAGAGAATTCACCCCTCCACTTT.

This chain connects TRBV30 to TRBJ1-4; D ambiguous. Germline CDR1 GTSNPN, CDR2 SVGIG (reference sequence). CDR3 length: 11 residues. V was cut by 0 bases and J by 9 bases, with 5 bases left in between. CDR3 region: CAWSVGKKLFF. The CDR3 DNA sequence: TGTGCCTGGAGTGTCGGGAAAAAACTGTTTTTT.

The chain recombines TRBV4-2 with TRBJ1-1; the match to TRBD1 covers 8 bases. Looked up from germline, CDR1 is LGHNA and CDR2 is YNFKEQ. The CDR3 totals 16 residues. The J segment lost 5 bases and the V segment lost 3 bases, leaving 11 bases of the junction unmatched. Here the CDR3 reads CASSQPDRASLTEAFF. The DNA of the CDR3 is TGTGCCAGCAGCCAGCCGGACAGGGCCTCACTGACTGAAGCTTTCTTT.

This sequence joins TRBV19 and TRBJ1-1; D not certain. Trimming pared 3 bases from V and 3 bases from J, leaving 8 bases between. Germline loops: CDR1 LNHDA, CDR2 SQIVND (reference sequence). The CDR3 length is 13 residues. As DNA, the CDR3 is TGTGCCAGTAGTATCGGGGAGTACACTGAAGCTTTCTTT. This gives the protein CASSIGEYTEAFF.

The rearrangement joins TRBV5-6 to TRBJ1-5; D may be TRBD1 (5 bases). The V gene lost 4 bases and the J gene lost 2 bases, with 10 bases spanning the gap. The germline V gene has CDR1 SGHDT and CDR2 YYEEEE. CDR3 length: 14 residues. CDR3 DNA: TGTGCCAGCAGCCGGCTGGGGCGCAATCAGCCCCAGCATTTT. It specifies CASSRLGRNQPQHF.

This chain joins TRBV16 and TRBJ2-2; no clear D. Per germline, CDR1 KGHSY and CDR2 FQNENV. CDR3 size: 13 residues. V was pared by 4 bases and J by 4 bases, with 7 bases between. The CDR3 coding sequence is TGTGCCAGCAGCCCTTCTGTCACCGGGGAGCTGTTTTTT. This gives the protein CASSPSVTGELFF. The complete variable domain, with remaining parts taken from reference TRBV16 and TRBJ2-2, reads GEEVAQTPKHLVRGEGQKAKLYCAPIKGHSYVFWYQQVLKNEFKFLISFQNENVFDETGMPKERFSAKCLPNSPCSLEIQATKLEDSAVYFCASSPSVTGELFFGEGSRLTVL.

V and J are TRBV5-4 and TRBJ2-5; TRBD1 agrees at 10 bases. Germline CDR1 SGHNT, CDR2 YYREEE (reference sequence). Trimming cost V 0 bases and J 4 bases; bases outside gene matches: 3. CDR3 length: 15 residues. CDR3 amino acids: CASSLGTGGGETQYF. The CDR3 DNA reads TGTGCCAGCAGCTTGGGGACAGGGGGAGGAGAGACCCAGTACTTC. The variable domain in full, completed from reference TRBV5-4 and TRBJ2-5, reads ETGVTQSPTHLIKTRGQQVTLRCSSQSGHNTVSWYQQALGQGPQFIFQYYREEENGRGNFPPRFSGLQFPNYSSELNVNALELDDSALYLCASSLGTGGGETQYFGPGTRLLVL.

The CDR3: CASSQESRSEANEQFF. The CDR3 DNA reads as TGTGCCAGCAGCCAAGAGAGCAGGTCTGAGGCGAATGAGCAGTTCTTC. The chain has TRBV4-2 and TRBJ2-1; D unresolved. CDR3 length: 16 amino acids. Trimming stripped 0 bases from V and 7 bases from J, with 16 bases between. The V gene's germline CDR1 is LGHNA and CDR2 YNFKEQ.

The genes are TRBV25-1 and TRBJ1-5; TRBD1 is a possible D gene (6 bases). The CDR3 extends over 17 amino acids. Looked up from germline, CDR1 is MGHDK and CDR2 is SYGVNS. Trimming left V 4 bases short and J 7 bases short, with 23 bases between. The CDR3 protein is CASSAAGQGTHGQPQHF. DNA for the CDR3: TGTGCCAGCAGTGCAGCCGGTCAGGGGACTCATGGGCAGCCCCAGCATTTT.

The chain couples TRBV3-1 to TRBJ1-3; no reliable D call. The CDR3 extends over 16 amino acids. Per germline, CDR1 LGHDT and CDR2 YNNKEL (reference sequence). The V gene lost 0 bases and the J gene lost 3 bases, with 12 bases spanning the gap. The CDR3, as DNA: TGTGCCAGCAGCCAAGAATGGGCGAGGGATGGAAACACCATATATTTT. The encoded protein is CASSQEWARDGNTIYF.

This chain connects TRBV9 to TRBJ2-1; TRBD2 matches 11 bases. CDR3 length equals 16 residues. Looked up from germline, CDR1 is SGDLS and CDR2 is YYNGEE. The trim removed 0 bases at V and 4 bases at J, leaving 3 bases unmatched. The CDR3 DNA reads TGTGCCAGCAGCGTAGGGCTAGCGGGGGGATACAATGAGCAGTTCTTC. This encodes CASSVGLAGGYNEQFF.

The V gene is TRBV5-1, the J gene TRBJ2-1; TRBD2 matches at 13 bases. Germline assignment: CDR1 SGHRS and CDR2 YFSETQ. The CDR3 spans 16 residues. J gave up 6 bases and V 3 bases, and 6 bases lay outside the gene matches. DNA of the CDR3: TGCGCCAGCAGCTCCGACACTAGCGGGAGGGCCAATGAGCAGTTCTTC. Protein: CASSSDTSGRANEQFF.

In regard to this clonotype: Mismatch with germline at one junction end may stem from a read error. The gene calls are TRBV5-1 and TRBJ1-1; TRBD1 aligns across 7 bases. There are 15 residues in the CDR3. Germline CDR1 and CDR2: SGHRS and YFSETQ. Here the CDR3 reads CASSLAQIGGAASQF. In nucleotides, the CDR3 is TGCGCCAGCAGCTTGGCTCAGATAGGGGGCGCAGCTTCCCAATTT.

The chain couples TRBV15 to TRBJ2-7; 9 bases agree with TRBD2. CDR1 is LNHNV and CDR2 is YYDKDF in the germline V gene (reference sequence). V lost 5 bases and J lost 0; bases outside the gene matches: 2. This CDR3 comprises 14 residues. CDR3 in DNA: TGTGCCACCAGCTCGACTAGCGGCTCCTACGAGCAGTACTTC. Protein sequence: CATSSTSGSYEQYF.

This chain connects TRBV3-1 to TRBJ1-3; a possible D gene is TRBD1 (5 bases). This CDR3 is built from 13 residues. In germline, CDR1 is LGHDT, CDR2 YNNKEL (reference sequence). Between the trimmed V and J ends, which lost 8 bases and 0 bases, there was a span of 8 bases. The CDR3 here is CASWGSSGNTIYF. The CDR3 region has the DNA TGTGCCAGCTGGGGGAGCTCTGGAAACACCATATATTTT.

CDR3 coding DNA: TGTGCCAGCATGTTGGGGGGGAGTGAGCAGTTCTTC. Its translation: CASMLGGSEQFF. The chain employs TRBV28 and TRBJ2-1, with 7 bases fitting TRBD2. The CDR3 runs 12 residues. Germline-derived CDR1 and CDR2 are MDHEN and SYDVKM. The V and J ends lost 7 bases and 9 bases, in that order; junction bases with no gene match: 6.

This clonotype was found once. The V and J genes are TRBV5-1 and TRBJ1-1; tentatively, D is TRBD1 (6 bases). The CDR3 covers 14 residues. From germline, CDR1 is SGHRS and CDR2 YFSETQ. Trimming removed 2 bases from V and 1 base from J, with 9 bases in between. The CDR3 DNA follows: TGCGCCAGCAGCTTCGGACAGACGAACACTGAAGCTTTCTTT. Translated, it gives CASSFGQTNTEAFF.

This chain links TRBV20-1 with TRBJ2-1; D perhaps matches TRBD1 (5 bases). CDR1 and CDR2 (germline): DFQATT, SNEGSKA (reference sequence). The V end was cut by 0 bases, the J end by 4 bases, with 10 bases between. This CDR3 contains 14 residues. This chain's CDR3 is CSAREQATYNEQFF. In DNA, the CDR3 is TGCAGTGCTAGAGAACAGGCTACTTACAATGAGCAGTTCTTC.

The chain's CDR3 is CASSFRTGLSYEQYF. The CDR3 bases are TGTGCCAGCAGCTTCCGGACAGGGCTTTCCTACGAGCAGTACTTC. The chain carries TRBV7-8 and TRBJ2-7; 8 bases match TRBD1. V was pared by 3 bases and J by 1 base, with 5 bases of the junction left unmatched. From germline, CDR1 is SGHVS and CDR2 FQNEAQ. This CDR3 spans 15 amino acids.